This passage covers 16 T cell receptor beta chains from one sample sequenced in a study of T cells expressing NK-cell markers (dated by TCRdb to the early 2020s). The library was built by means of 5' RACE. The sequencer was an Illumina HiSeq 2000. After the reads were reprocessed by TCRdb, one entry was made per CDR3 protein sequence, with no DNA. The sample's own table lists about 390,000 distinct CDR3 sequences. The top ten hold roughly 10% of the sample. The specimen was blood T cells: a sorted CD56 or NKG2C T cell subset, CD4+ or CD8+ T cells, or bulk PBMC T cells (not recorded which). These receptors were collected from a woman aged 50 to 60 in good health. Donor details come from another sample of the same person, matched by shared clones.

V and J are TRBV29-1 and TRBJ2-5; the D gene TCRdb calls, TRBD1, cannot be checked with no DNA. Germline V gene sequence: CDR1 SQVTM, CDR2 ANQGSEA. The CDR3 totals 11 residues. CDR3 in amino acids: CSVLPGETQYF. Based on the CDR3 plus reference TRBV29-1 and TRBJ2-5, the full variable domain is SAVISQKPSRDICQRGTSLTIQCQVDSQVTMMFWYRQQPGQSLTLIATANQGSEATYESGFVIDKFPISRPNLTFSTLTVSNMSPEDSSIYLCSVLPGETQYFGPGTRLLVL.

The genes are TRBV5-1 and TRBJ2-1; checking the TCRdb D call of TRBD1 is not possible without DNA. CDR1 SGHRS and CDR2 YFSETQ come from the germline V gene. The CDR3 is 14 residues long. CDR3 in amino acids: CATTRGQGDNEQFF.

This chain connects TRBV24-1 to TRBJ2-3; TCRdb reports TRBD1, a call that lacks DNA to check it against. The CDR3 is made up of 15 amino acids. Germline values: CDR1 KGHDR, CDR2 SFDVKD. The CDR3 loop is CATSDIPGGADTQYF.

The rearrangement uses TRBV5-6 and TRBJ1-6; TCRdb outputs TRBD1, but without DNA this stays unchecked. The CDR3 consists of 15 residues. Germline-derived CDR1 and CDR2 are SGHDT and YYEEEE. CDR3 sequence reads: CASSLVGGRNSPLHF.

This chain uses TRBV29-1 with TRBJ2-7. Germline loops: CDR1 SQVTM, CDR2 ANQGSEA. The CDR3 is made up of 15 amino acids. The CDR3: CSVEGPSGRAYEQYF.

The rearrangement uses TRBV12-3 or TRBV12-4 and TRBJ2-3; the TRBD1 assignment by TCRdb is unverifiable without DNA. This CDR3 comprises 12 residues. The CDR3 sequence: CASRLQGSGQYF.

The chain joins TRBV19 to TRBJ2-5. Germline assignment: CDR1 LNHDA and CDR2 SQIVND (reference sequence). This CDR3 spans 14 amino acids. The CDR3 protein is CASSHRTFQETQYF.

The gene calls are TRBV11-1 and TRBJ2-3; the D call of TRBD1 rests on TCRdb alone, since no DNA is present to check it. In germline, CDR1 is SGHAT, CDR2 FQDESV (reference sequence). The CDR3 loop spans 13 amino acids. The CDR3 reads CASSLSEDHTQYF.

The gene calls are TRBV27 and TRBJ2-2; TCRdb names TRBD2, which stays unverified in the absence of DNA. In germline, CDR1 is MNHEY, CDR2 SMNVEV (reference sequence). This CDR3 has 15 amino acids. The CDR3 sequence: CASSWRTTNTGELFF.

This chain links TRBV2 with TRBJ2-3. CDR3 length: 15 amino acids. CDR1 and CDR2 from the germline V gene are SNHLY and FYNNEI. The CDR3 region is CASSVQNLGTDTQYF.

V usage is TRBV5-8 and J usage is TRBJ2-1; lacking DNA, the TRBD1 call made by TCRdb goes unchecked. This CDR3 region has 16 residues. CDR1 and CDR2 from the germline V gene are SGHTS and YDEGEE. CDR3 in amino acids: CASSLGLQGDYNEQFF.

The chain carries TRBV30 and TRBJ1-1. This CDR3 comprises 12 residues. Germline CDR1 GTSNPN, CDR2 SVGIG (reference sequence). CDR3 amino acids: CAWSFGRGEAFF.

V usage is TRBV10-3 and J usage is TRBJ1-2; there is no DNA to check the TCRdb D call of TRBD1. The CDR3 has 16 amino acids. From germline, CDR1 is ENHRY and CDR2 SYGVKD. CDR3 residues: CAISESTAGRNYGYTF.

CDR3 sequence reads: CASSTGTGRKFF. The genes are TRBV28 and TRBJ2-1; TCRdb gives TRBD1 as the D gene, but with no DNA this cannot be confirmed. The CDR3 runs to 12 residues. CDR1 and CDR2 (germline): MDHEN, SYDVKM.

The chain carries TRBV20-1 and TRBJ1-4; with no DNA, the TCRdb D assignment of TRBD1 cannot be verified. The length of the CDR3 is 14 residues. Per the germline V gene, CDR1 is DFQATT and CDR2 is SNEGSKA (reference sequence). The CDR3: CSACFDRCNEKLFF.

The chain is built from TRBV28 and TRBJ1-3. The CDR3 extends over 15 amino acids. CDR1 and CDR2 (germline): MDHEN, SYDVKM. The CDR3: CASSPHMNSGNTIYF. The full variable domain, in which reference TRBV28 and TRBJ1-3 provide the parts outside the CDR3, is DVKVTQSSRYLVKRTGEKVFLECVQDMDHENMFWYRQDPGLGLRLIYFSYDVKMKEKGDIPEGYSVSREKKERFSLILESASTNQTSMYLCASSPHMNSGNTIYFGEGSWLTVV.